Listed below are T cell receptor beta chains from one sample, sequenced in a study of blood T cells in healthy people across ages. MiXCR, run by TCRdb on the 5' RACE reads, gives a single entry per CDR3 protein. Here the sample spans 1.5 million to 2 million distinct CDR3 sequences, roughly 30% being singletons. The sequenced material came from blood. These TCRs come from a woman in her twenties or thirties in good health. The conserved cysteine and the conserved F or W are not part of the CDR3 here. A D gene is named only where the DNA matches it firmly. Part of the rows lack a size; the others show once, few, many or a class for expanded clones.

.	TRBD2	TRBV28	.	ASSPPRDYHEQY
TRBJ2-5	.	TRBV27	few	ASSGSRSETQY
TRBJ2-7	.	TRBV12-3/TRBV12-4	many	ASSFGTAYEQY
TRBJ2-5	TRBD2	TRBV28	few	ASRETSGGRETQY
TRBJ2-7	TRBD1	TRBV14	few	ASSQRGQGPYEQY
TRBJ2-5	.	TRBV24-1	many	ATSDSGTQETQY
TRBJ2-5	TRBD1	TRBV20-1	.	SAKGQGDLAKETPY
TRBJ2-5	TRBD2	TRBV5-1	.	ASSLWRTGTSGHNEQY
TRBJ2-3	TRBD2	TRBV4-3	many	ASSLSGTIDTQY
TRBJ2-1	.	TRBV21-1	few	ASSKVEGLTSHEQF
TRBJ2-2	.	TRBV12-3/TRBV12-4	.	ASTYTRGGNGELF
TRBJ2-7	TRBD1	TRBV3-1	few	ASRLGTASSYEQY
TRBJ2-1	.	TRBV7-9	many	ASSSRGLQYNEQF
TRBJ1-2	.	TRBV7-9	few	ASSRGSSRDYGYT
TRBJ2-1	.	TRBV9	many	ASSYHHSASSYNEQF
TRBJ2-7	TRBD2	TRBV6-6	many	ASSYSAGGLYEQY
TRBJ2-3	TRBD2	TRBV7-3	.	ASSLTGTSGGLGADTQY
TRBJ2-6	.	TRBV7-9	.	ASSSGAPGANVLT
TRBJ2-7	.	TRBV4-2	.	ASSQLEGGLDEQY
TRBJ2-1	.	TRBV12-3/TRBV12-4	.	ASSSPQRPRSYNEQF
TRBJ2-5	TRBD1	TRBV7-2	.	ASSSQGLTKETQY